A single sample gave rise to the 3 T cell receptor beta chains below, sequenced in a study of neurological immune-mediated disorders. TCRdb processed the 5' RACE reads anew with MiXCR; each CDR3 protein has one entry. The sample lists 50,000 or so distinct CDR3 sequences, approximately 10% occurring once. The material sequenced was PBMCs. The receptors come from a man between 60 and 70 years old in good health.

This clonotype was counted ten times or more. The chain has TRBV5-6 and TRBJ2-3; the D gene is possibly TRBD2 (7 bases). The CDR3 covers 17 residues. Per the germline V gene, CDR1 is SGHDT and CDR2 is YYEEEE. V lost 0 bases to trimming and J lost 2 bases, with 16 bases between them. CDR3 nucleotide sequence: TGTGCCAGCAGCTTGGGGGTTCGGGGGGCCGCCACAGATACGCAGTATTTT. Translated: CASSLGVRGAATDTQYF.

This clonotype was counted at least ten times. J is TRBJ2-7 and V is TRBV6-6; possibly TRBD2 for D (7 bases). The CDR3 loop spans 16 amino acids. Germline CDR1 MNHNY, CDR2 SVGAGI (reference sequence). The V and J ends lost 3 bases and 5 bases respectively, with 20 bases between them. CDR3 protein: CASSYKAGPGADEQYF. The DNA for the CDR3 is TGTGCCAGCAGTTATAAAGCGGGACCGGGGGCGGACGAGCAGTACTTC.

This clonotype came up many times. V gene TRBV6-5 combines with J gene TRBJ2-3; possibly TRBD2 for D (6 bases). The CDR3 runs 14 residues. With 6 bases removed from V and 6 bases from J, the gap between germline ends came to 16 bases. In germline, CDR1 is MNHEY, CDR2 SVGAGI. The chain's CDR3 is CASRPGLLGDTQYF. The CDR3, as DNA: TGTGCCAGCAGACCGGGACTCCTCGGGGATACGCAGTATTTT.